This T cell receptor beta chain stems from a study of human T cells and chemical hapten exposure. Study background: Readings were taken at 6 days from patch tests that had applied 0.01% DPC to the upper back.

TCRdb reprocessed the RACE reads via MiXCR and lists one record per CDR3 protein. Here the sample spans tens of thousands of distinct CDR3 sequences, more than 9% being singletons. This clonotype was detected ten times or more. The time point denotes: patch test 1, 2 weeks after DPC sensitization. Treatment here: therapeutic diphenylcyclopropenone sensitization with weekly scalp DPC. Germline CDR1 is DFQATT and CDR2 is SNEGSKA (reference sequence). The CDR3 loop spans 16 amino acids. V lost 2 bases to trimming and J lost 3 bases, with 16 bases between them. This chain joins TRBV20-1 and TRBJ1-4; weak D call: TRBD1 (6 bases). The sequences come from whole blood, collected in connection with sensitization to the hapten diphenylcyclopropenone (DPC). This sequence originates from a man between 40 and 49 years old with alopecia areata. Some clones in this sample may be carry-over from other donors' samples. In DNA, the CDR3 is TGCAGTGCTAGACCAAGGGGGGTGCCCTCTAATGAAAAACTGTTTTTT. Amino acid sequence: CSARPRGVPSNEKLFF.